This T cell receptor (beta chain) was captured in a study of blood T cell repertoires in COVID-19. The overall study: The origin of the acute and convalescent COVID-19 samples was the United States, Italy and Spain.

Using immunoSEQ multiplex PCR, the repertoire was profiled, and TCRdb retains in-frame clones only, with some absent. The table has 95,000 to 150,000 clones, approximately 90% seen once. V was pared by 2 bases and J by 1 base, with 13 bases between. Looked up from germline, CDR1 is PRHDT and CDR2 is FYEKMQ (reference sequence). This CDR3 has 16 amino acids. Specimen: peripheral blood. This chain uses TRBV13 with TRBJ2-3, with D perhaps matching TRBD1 (5 bases). This clonotype was sampled from a woman of 80 years or more with acute or convalescent COVID-19. For the CDR3, the DNA is TGTGCCAGCAGCTTAATGGGGCTAGGTGGCACAGATACGCAGTATTTT. Amino acid sequence: CASSLMGLGGTDTQYF.